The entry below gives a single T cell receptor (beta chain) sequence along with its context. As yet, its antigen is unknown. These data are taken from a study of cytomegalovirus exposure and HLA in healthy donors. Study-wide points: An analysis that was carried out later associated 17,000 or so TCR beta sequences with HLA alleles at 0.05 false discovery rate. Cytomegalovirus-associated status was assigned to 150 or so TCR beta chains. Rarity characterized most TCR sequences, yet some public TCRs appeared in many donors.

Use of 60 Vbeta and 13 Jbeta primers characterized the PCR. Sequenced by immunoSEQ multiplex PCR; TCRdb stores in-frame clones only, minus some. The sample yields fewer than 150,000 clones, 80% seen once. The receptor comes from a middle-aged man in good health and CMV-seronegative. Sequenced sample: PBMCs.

CDR3 DNA sequence: TGTGCCAGCAGTGTCCTTTTGGGACTAGCGGGACCGTACGAGCAGTACTTC. Its protein is CASSVLLGLAGPYEQYF. This chain connects TRBV28 to TRBJ2-7; 13 bases are a match to TRBD2. V lost 5 bases, J lost 4 bases, and 11 bases stayed unmatched. Germline values: CDR1 MDHEN, CDR2 SYDVKM. The CDR3 is 17 amino acids.